A single count supports the clone carrying this T cell receptor (beta chain). What it binds is not known. The entry originates in a study of PD-1 blockade in classical Hodgkin lymphoma. Study findings and constraints: CD8+ TCR diversity did not rise significantly by C4D1, unlike CD4+. Complete responders showed a baseline diversity that resembled the diversity of newly diagnosed patients. Why the repertoires differ is still unclear, perhaps disease activity or prior therapy.

Generated by immunoSEQ multiplex PCR, the TCRdb table keeps only in-frame clones and is missing some. The sample has about 96,000 clones; roughly 91% are singletons. Time point given: cycle 4 day 1 (C4D1), after more than 5 weeks of nivolumab. Brentuximab vedotin exposure varied among the patients, all of whom had relapsed after autologous stem cell transplantation. Complete response, partial response or progressive disease was recorded as best response. Unmatched junction bases numbered 2, after V lost 5 bases and J lost 4 bases. CDR1 is LNHDA and CDR2 is SQIVND in the germline V gene (reference sequence). This CDR3 has 12 amino acids.

The chain has TRBV19 and TRBJ2-7; TRBD1 aligns across 7 bases. The sample was peripheral blood mononuclear cells (PBMCs), taken before the fourth cycle of nivolumab. This sequence was found in a human donor with classical Hodgkin lymphoma. CDR3 sequence reads: CASSLQGYEQYF. DNA for the CDR3: TGTGCCAGTAGTCTACAGGGGTACGAGCAGTACTTC.